This passage covers 20 T cell receptor beta chains from one sample sequenced in a study of blood T cell repertoires in COVID-19. The table came from immunoSEQ multiplex PCR; TCRdb's copy has only in-frame clones and leaves some out. This sample has 150,000 to 200,000 clones; about 86% occur once, and the top ten carry roughly 7.8%. The source material was peripheral blood. The receptors come from a man aged 60-69 years with acute or convalescent COVID-19.

The rearrangement uses TRBV15 and TRBJ2-2; 8 bases are shared with TRBD2. The V segment lost 3 bases and the J segment 3 bases; nucleotides outside the gene matches: 9. Germline loops: CDR1 LNHNV, CDR2 YYDKDF (reference sequence). This CDR3 is 17 amino acids long. The CDR3 spells CATSSLAGLSYTGELFF. The CDR3 DNA sequence: TGTGCCACCAGCAGCTTAGCGGGGCTTTCGTACACCGGGGAGCTGTTTTTT.

The V and J genes are TRBV11-2 and TRBJ2-2, with a weak D call TRBD2 (6 bases). Looked up from germline, CDR1 is SGHAT and CDR2 is FQNNGV. V lost 6 bases, J lost 2 bases, and 13 bases lay in between. The CDR3 runs 15 residues. CDR3 protein: CASSRLSGNTGELFF. CDR3 sequence (DNA): TGTGCCAGCAGTCGACTTAGCGGAAACACCGGGGAGCTGTTTTTT.

V gene TRBV28 combines with J gene TRBJ1-1; 9 bases match TRBD1. Germline V gives CDR1 MDHEN, CDR2 SYDVKM. Trimming took 5 bases from V and 5 from J; bases not matched to a gene: 12. This CDR3 has 16 amino acids. The CDR3 DNA follows: TGTGCCAGCAGTCCCCTGGGACAGGGTGCGCGGACTGAAGCTTTCTTT. Protein product: CASSPLGQGARTEAFF.

This chain joins TRBV19 and TRBJ2-7; no clear D. The germline V gene has CDR1 LNHDA and CDR2 SQIVND (reference sequence). The CDR3 is 15 residues long. V was clipped by 5 bases and J by 1 base, with 15 bases between them. CDR3 region: CASSLMAGASYEQYF. The CDR3 region has the DNA TGTGCCAGTAGTTTGATGGCAGGCGCGTCCTACGAGCAGTACTTC.

J is TRBJ2-2 and V is TRBV6-5, with TRBD1 identical over 7 bases. The CDR3 loop spans 13 amino acids. V lost 8 bases and J lost 5; bases outside the gene matches: 5. Germline V CDR1 and CDR2: MNHEY, SVGAGI. The CDR3, as DNA: TGTGCCAGCGTCGACAGGGCGACCGGGGAGCTGTTTTTT. Its protein is CASVDRATGELFF.

The chain has TRBV24-1 and TRBJ2-1; TRBD2 matches 12 bases. V trimming: 4 bases; J trimming: 6 bases; junction bases outside the gene matches: 6. The length of the CDR3 is 16 residues. Germline CDR1 KGHDR, CDR2 SFDVKD. CDR3 residues: CATSEPETSGSNEQFF. The CDR3 DNA reads as TGTGCCACCAGTGAACCTGAGACTAGCGGGAGCAATGAGCAGTTCTTC.

The sample holds a few counts of this clone. This sequence joins TRBV4-1 and TRBJ2-2; 9 bases match TRBD1. The CDR3 totals 16 residues. Trimming removed 0 bases from V and 8 bases from J; junction bases left unmatched: 7. Looked up from germline, CDR1 is MGHRA and CDR2 is YSYEKL. CDR3 DNA sequence: TGCGCCAGCAGCCAAGATCCACAGGGGGCTGGAGGGGAGCTGTTTTTT. Its protein is CASSQDPQGAGGELFF.

This chain uses TRBV27 with TRBJ1-6; TRBD1 might be the D (5 bases). Germline CDR1 is MNHEY and CDR2 is SMNVEV (reference sequence). This CDR3 is 15 amino acids long. V was pared by 7 bases and J by 0 bases, with 10 bases between. CDR3 DNA sequence: TGTGCCAGCAATAGACAGAGCTCCTATAATTCACCCCTCCACTTT. Translation: CASNRQSSYNSPLHF.

This chain joins TRBV9 and TRBJ2-2; 7 bases agree with TRBD2. V dropped 3 bases and J dropped 0; count of bases not matched to a gene: 2. Germline V lookup: CDR1 SGDLS, CDR2 YYNGEE. CDR3 size: 15 residues. The CDR3 here is CASSAGGSNTGELFF. The CDR3 nucleotides are TGTGCCAGCAGCGCCGGGGGGTCGAACACCGGGGAGCTGTTTTTT.

The chain uses TRBV6-5 and TRBJ2-7; 7 nucleotides agree with TRBD1. The CDR3 sequence is 13 residues long. Germline V gives CDR1 MNHEY, CDR2 SVGAGI. The trim removed 6 bases at V and 3 bases at J, leaving 5 bases unmatched. In nucleotides, the CDR3 is TGTGCCAGCAGACGAACAGGGGTCTACGAGCAGTACTTC. Translated, it gives CASRRTGVYEQYF.

A few counts support this clone. This chain joins TRBV12-3 or TRBV12-4 and TRBJ1-1; D possibly corresponds to TRBD1 (5 bases). CDR3 length: 13 amino acids. V lost 5 bases to trimming and J lost 5 bases, with 12 bases between them. This CDR3 is CASSPAGWTEAFF. CDR3 in DNA: TGTGCCAGCAGTCCGGCAGGGTGGACTGAAGCTTTCTTT.

The chain is built from TRBV7-9 and TRBJ2-1; D is uncertain. The CDR3 is 15 residues long. Trimming took 4 bases from V and 0 from J, leaving 10 bases between them. Germline assignment: CDR1 SEHNR and CDR2 FQNEAQ (reference sequence). This CDR3 reads CASSSLKSSYNEQFF. CDR3 nucleotide sequence: TGTGCCAGCAGCTCCCTCAAGAGCTCCTACAATGAGCAGTTCTTC.

The V and J genes are TRBV27 and TRBJ2-2; D is possibly TRBD2 (5 bases). The CDR3 loop spans 18 amino acids. Germline lookup yields CDR1 MNHEY and CDR2 SMNVEV (reference sequence). The germline V and J ends were trimmed by 6 bases and 3 bases, with 23 bases remaining between them. The CDR3 nucleotides are TGTGCCAGCAGCGAAGGATGGGGTAGGCCAGCGGACACCGGGGAGCTGTTTTTT. Amino acids: CASSEGWGRPADTGELFF.

The chain employs TRBV12-3 or TRBV12-4 and TRBJ1-2; tentative D call: TRBD1 (6 bases). CDR3 length: 12 amino acids. V lost 6 bases to trimming and J lost 6 bases, with 11 bases between them. The CDR3 sequence is CASSHRQDGYTF. Written as DNA, the CDR3 is TGTGCCAGCAGCCACAGACAGGATGGCTACACCTTC.

This rearrangement joins TRBV7-9 to TRBJ1-6, with 9 bases lining up with TRBD1. Germline loops: CDR1 SEHNR, CDR2 FQNEAQ (reference sequence). J gave up 9 bases and V 10 bases, and 7 bases lay outside the gene matches. The length of the CDR3 is 13 residues. This CDR3 is CATEGQGGSPLHF. Here the CDR3 DNA reads TGTGCCACCGAGGGACAGGGAGGTTCACCCCTCCACTTT. Drawing the rest from reference TRBV7-9 and TRBJ1-6, the complete variable domain is DTGVSQNPRHKITKRGQNVTFRCDPISEHNRLYWYRQTLGQGPEFLTYFQNEAQLEKSRLLSDRFSAERPKGSFSTLEIQRTEQGDSAMYLCATEGQGGSPLHFGNGTRLTVT.

This clone has just one count. This chain uses TRBV6-5 with TRBJ1-4; D call uncertain. CDR3 length equals 15 residues. Germline loops: CDR1 MNHEY, CDR2 SVGAGI. V lost 2 bases, J lost 6 bases, and 13 bases lay in between. Written as DNA, the CDR3 is TGTGCCAGCAGTTACAATAGGGAGGGCGATGAAAAACTGTTTTTT. Its translation: CASSYNREGDEKLFF.

V is TRBV6-2 or TRBV6-3 and J is TRBJ1-4; D not certain. The germline CDR1 and CDR2 sequences are MNHEY and SVGEGT. Deletions cut 6 bases from V and 3 bases from J, with 14 bases between. CDR3 length: 15 amino acids. CDR3 amino acids: CASRPTTRPNEKLFF. The CDR3, as DNA: TGTGCCAGCAGACCTACGACGCGGCCTAATGAAAAACTGTTTTTT.

V gene TRBV3-1 (or the pseudogene TRBV3-2) combines with J gene TRBJ2-3; 7 bases agree with TRBD1. Per germline, CDR1 LGHDT and CDR2 YNNKEL (reference sequence). The junction had 3 bases not matched to a gene; V was cut back by 4 bases and J by 2 bases. The CDR3 spans 14 residues. CDR3 residues: CASSPGTDTDTQYF. The CDR3 DNA sequence: TGTGCCAGCAGCCCTGGGACAGACACAGATACGCAGTATTTT.

The V gene is TRBV7-3, the J gene TRBJ2-5, with 10 bases aligning to TRBD2. The CDR3 is 14 amino acids. The V gene end was trimmed by 5 bases and the J gene end by 7 bases; junction bases not matched to a gene: 7. Germline CDR1 SGHTA, CDR2 FQGTGA. CDR3 DNA: TGTGCCAGCAGCGAGAGCGGGAGGGCGAGGACCCAGTACTTC. Residues: CASSESGRARTQYF.

This chain connects TRBV24-1 to TRBJ2-2, with D tentatively TRBD1 (5 bases). V lost 0 bases, J lost 0 bases, and 13 bases lay in between. The CDR3 extends over 18 amino acids. Looked up from germline, CDR1 is KGHDR and CDR2 is SFDVKD. The CDR3 DNA is TGTGCCACCAGTGATTTGAGCAAAGGACAAGCGAACACCGGGGAGCTGTTTTTT. Translation gives CATSDLSKGQANTGELFF.